Sequencing of this TCR beta chain was carried out in a study of beta chain features in type 1 diabetes (dated by TCRdb to 2017 to 2018). Describing the broader study: Mean age, gender distribution, total cell number and subset yield did not differ between patients and healthy donors. A total of 107,917,701 sorted cells were examined across all samples, and the number of cells per subset was strongly correlated with RNA yield. In the study, recently diagnosed type 1 diabetes patients and matched healthy donors were compared on the TCRB repertoires of their sorted circulating CD4+ T cell subsets. Regulatory and stem cell-like memory subsets were isolated from only 8 patients and about 8 healthy donors, whereas naive and central memory subsets came from all 30 or so donors.

About this clone: Its cognate antigen has yet to be identified. Qualities for individual bases were not recorded, and no much larger clone is one base off.

All of the isolated RNA was reverse transcribed with the High Capacity cDNA Reverse Transcription Kit, so expressed TCRB transcripts were sequenced. Naive, central memory and regulatory T cell samples underwent deep immunoSEQ sequencing, averaging roughly 3.5 million total reads per sample. Sorted cells were lysed in RLT buffer, and RNA was extracted using DNase-treated RNeasy Micro or Mini kits according to cell number. To prevent cross-contamination, every cell subset was processed on its own, while patient and healthy donor samples were processed together. Using the immunoSEQ multiplex PCR, TCRB sequences were amplified from cDNA into 87-bp fragments spanning the CDR3 region. Amplicons were sequenced on the Illumina HiSeq platform. The study's processing was this. Synthetic template baselines were used to correct PCR bias computationally, reads within Hamming distance 2 were collapsed, and singletons that could not be merged were discarded. Reads were aligned against IMGT so that V, D and J genes, CDR3 length and insertions or deletions at six rearrangement sites could be assigned. Within each subset, clonotype counts were normalized to the number of sorted cells before true diversity and Gini coefficients were calculated with the tcR R package. The overlap coefficient, calculated on TCRB nucleotide sequences, was used to measure repertoire sharing. TCRdb re-hosts the immuneACCESS table, in-frame sequences only. Its copies lack some clones; in the studies checked, an unresolved V gene accounts for under half of them, and the cause for the rest is not known. V and J calls and clone size are copied from that table; D and trimming were computed from the DNA. The sample profile shows 150,000 to 190,000 clones; more than 9.5% of them were found once. The ten largest clones capture roughly 2% of the sample.

A single peripheral blood draw of around 0.11 L on average was collected from each donor into heparinised tubes. Using a panel that included CD45RO, CCR7, CD25, CD127, CD95 and CD27, naive, central memory, regulatory and stem cell-like memory CD4+ T cells were sorted on a BD FACSAria II. Every sorted population had a purity above 95%. PBMCs were separated immediately by Lymphoprep density gradient centrifugation and were stained directly, without being cultured. So that batch effects would be minimized, each experiment stained and sorted samples in pairs, pairing one healthy donor with one patient. The investigation overall reported the following: Because cDNA was sequenced instead of genomic DNA, highly expressing activated cells could be over-represented, though the groups showed no difference in activation or CD3 levels. A moderate but significant shortening of TCRB CDR3 length was observed in type 1 diabetes patients in all four CD4+ subsets. At VDJ recombination sites, patients with type 1 diabetes made fewer insertions and deleted more nucleotides, a pattern implying thymic rearrangement abnormalities. Shorter templates might have been favored by PCR, but patient and control samples were amplified and corrected together, so both groups would have been affected equally by any skew. Because small numbers of individuals were included in the HLA sub-analyses, any influence of HLA type on TCRB rearrangement was left unresolved. Naive, central memory and regulatory TCRB repertoires appeared to be more similar among patients than among healthy donors.

V loses 3 bases, J loses 0 bases, and the germline ends lie 13 bases apart. Via the germline V gene, CDR1 is SGHRS and CDR2 YFSETQ. From its cysteine to its phenylalanine, the CDR3 spans 16 amino acids. The retained sequence is limited to the CDR3, 48 bases, with the frame set at the first base. The sample comprised central memory CD4+ T cells from blood. The sequence links TRBV5-1 to TRBJ2-1, and TRBD2 may be the D gene, going by 5 matching bases. This sequence was found in a man between 18 and 35 years old in good health. The CDR3 is CASSSGYLSSYNEQFF. DNA sequence: TGCGCCAGCAGCTCGGGATATTTGAGCTCCTACAATGAGCAGTTCTTC.